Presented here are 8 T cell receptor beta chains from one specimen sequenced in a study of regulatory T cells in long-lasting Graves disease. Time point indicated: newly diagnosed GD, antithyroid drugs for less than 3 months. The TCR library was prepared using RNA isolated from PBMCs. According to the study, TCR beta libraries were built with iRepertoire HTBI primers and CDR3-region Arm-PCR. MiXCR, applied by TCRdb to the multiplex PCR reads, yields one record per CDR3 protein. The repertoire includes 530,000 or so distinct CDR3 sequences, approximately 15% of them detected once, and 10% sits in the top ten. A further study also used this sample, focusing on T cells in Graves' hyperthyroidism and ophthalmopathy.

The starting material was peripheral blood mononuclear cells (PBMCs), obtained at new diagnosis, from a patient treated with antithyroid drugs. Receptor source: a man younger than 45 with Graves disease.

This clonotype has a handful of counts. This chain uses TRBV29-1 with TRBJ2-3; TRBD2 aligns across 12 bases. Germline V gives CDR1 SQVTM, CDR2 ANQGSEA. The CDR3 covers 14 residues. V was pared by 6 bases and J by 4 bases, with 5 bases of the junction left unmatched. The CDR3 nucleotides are TGCAGCGTAGACCTAGCGGGAGGGCCAGATACGCAGTATTTT. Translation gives CSVDLAGGPDTQYF.

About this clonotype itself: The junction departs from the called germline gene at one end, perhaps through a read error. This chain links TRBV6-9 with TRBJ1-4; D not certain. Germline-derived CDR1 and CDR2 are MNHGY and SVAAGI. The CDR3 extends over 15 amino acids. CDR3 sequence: CASSEYAEKNEKLFF. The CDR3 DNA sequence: TGCGCCAGCAGTGAGTACGCAGAGAAGAATGAAAAACTGTTTTTT.

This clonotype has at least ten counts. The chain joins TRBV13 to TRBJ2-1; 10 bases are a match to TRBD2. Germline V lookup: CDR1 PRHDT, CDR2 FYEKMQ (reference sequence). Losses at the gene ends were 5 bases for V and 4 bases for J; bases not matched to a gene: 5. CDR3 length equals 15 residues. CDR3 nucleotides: TGTGCCAGCAGCCACACTAGCGGGGTATACAATGAGCAGTTCTTC. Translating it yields CASSHTSGVYNEQFF.

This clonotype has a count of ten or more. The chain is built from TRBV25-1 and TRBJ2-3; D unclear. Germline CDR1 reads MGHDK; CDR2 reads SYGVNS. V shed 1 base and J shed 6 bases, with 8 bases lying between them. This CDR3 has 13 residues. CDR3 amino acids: CASSESGTDTQYF. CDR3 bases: TGTGCCAGCAGTGAATCAGGAACCGATACGCAGTATTTT.

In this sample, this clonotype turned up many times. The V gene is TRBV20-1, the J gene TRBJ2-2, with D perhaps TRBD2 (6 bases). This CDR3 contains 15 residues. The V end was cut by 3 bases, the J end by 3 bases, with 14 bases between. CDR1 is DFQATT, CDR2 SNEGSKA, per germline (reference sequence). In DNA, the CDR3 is TGCAGTGCTAGGGTAGGGGAGGCGGACACCGGGGAGCTGTTTTTT. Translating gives CSARVGEADTGELFF.

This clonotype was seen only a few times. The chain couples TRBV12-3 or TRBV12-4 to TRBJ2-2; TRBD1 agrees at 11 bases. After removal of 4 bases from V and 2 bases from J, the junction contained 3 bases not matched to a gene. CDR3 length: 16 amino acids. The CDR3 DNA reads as TGTGCCAGCAGTTGGGGACAGGGGGGAAACACCGGGGAGCTGTTTTTT. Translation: CASSWGQGGNTGELFF.

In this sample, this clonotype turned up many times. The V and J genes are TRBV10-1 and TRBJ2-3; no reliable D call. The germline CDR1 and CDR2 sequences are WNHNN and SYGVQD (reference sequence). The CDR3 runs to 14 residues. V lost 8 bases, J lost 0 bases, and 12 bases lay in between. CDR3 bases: TGCGCCAGCTCGGAAGCCCTTAGCACAGATACGCAGTATTTT. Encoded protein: CASSEALSTDTQYF.

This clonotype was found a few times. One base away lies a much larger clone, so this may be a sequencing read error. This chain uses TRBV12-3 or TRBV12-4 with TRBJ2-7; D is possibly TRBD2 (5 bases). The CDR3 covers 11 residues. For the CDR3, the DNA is TGTGCCAGCAGTTCGACCGGGGAGCAGAACTTC. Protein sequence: CASSSTGEQNF.